The T cell receptor (beta chain) described here comes from a study of memory CD4+ T cells and cytomegalovirus serostatus (dated by TCRdb to the late 2010s). At the level of the whole study: The 33 healthy Belgian adults in the cohort included 9 who were CMV seropositive and some 25 who were CMV seronegative. To replicate a published TCR-based CMV serostatus classifier, the researchers sequenced the CD4+ memory TCRbeta repertoires of a Belgian cohort whose cytomegalovirus serostatus was known. Study-wide conclusions, independent of this receptor: On the Belgian cohort, the classifier based on the original framework reached a median bootstrapped AUC of approximately 0.95, with a 95% CI of 0.76-1.00. Only CD4+CD45RO+ memory cells were sequenced, unlike the original study, which covered naive and memory CD4+ and CD8+ populations. Of around 150 previously reported CMV-associated TCRbeta sequences, about 62 appeared in the CD4+ memory repertoires, each in one to five individuals. For predicting CMV serostatus, the median bootstrapped AUC was about 0.96 using the original framework and roughly 0.92 using a US-trained random forest. The results were interpreted as suggesting that the CMV-associated TCR signature is mostly present in the CD4+ memory repertoire.

The Quick-DNA Microprep Kit was used to extract genomic DNA from the sorted cells. Amplification of TCRbeta DNA was done with the immunoSEQ hsTCRbeta kit, following the protocol from the manufacturer. TCRbeta libraries were sequenced on an Illumina MiSeq instrument. The authors' analysis ran thus. Following removal of out-of-frame sequences, around 2,300,000 distinct TCRbeta sequences were retained, with an average of around 70,000 per individual. Two values were used to score each individual: the count of roughly 180 previously reported CMV-associated TCRbeta sequences and the total count of productive distinct TCRbeta sequences. A beta-binomial model was reimplemented in Python, and scikit-learn random forests with default parameters were trained on data from the US cohort. Classifier performance on the Belgian cohort was reported as the median AUC with percentile confidence intervals calculated over 10,000 bootstrap iterations. TCRdb provides this immuneACCESS table in a form limited to in-frame rearrangements. Some clones are lacking; in checked studies, under half of them reflect an unresolved V gene, and why the rest are absent is not known. V, J and clone size are those of that table, while D and trimming were read from the DNA. This sample holds about 56,000 clones; around 80% were observed only once. Clones ranked in the top ten supply 0.4% of the sample.

A FACSAria II was used to sort memory CD4+ T cells, defined as single viable CD3+CD4+CD8-CD45RO+ cells. CMV serostatus was determined with a Roche Elecsys assay detecting serum IgG against CMV pp150, pp28, p38 and p52. After the samples were thawed, total CD4+ T cells were enriched through positive selection using CD4 magnetic microbeads. Samples originated from another study that specifically interrogated the CD4+ T cell memory repertoire. Peripheral blood mononuclear cells were isolated and cryopreserved according to standard operating procedures, and serum was stored at -80 degrees C. Staining used CD3-PerCP (BW264/56), CD4-APC (RPA-T4), CD45RO-PE (UCHT1) and CD8-Pacific Orange (3B5) antibodies, with Sytox blue excluding non-viable cells. V loses 5 bases of germline sequence and J loses 5 bases, and the interval between the two ends is 6 bases. The germline V gene encodes CDR1 SGHAT and CDR2 FQDESV (reference sequence). The CDR3 numbers 12 residues from cysteine through phenylalanine. Kept here is only the CDR3 DNA, which spans 36 bases and is read in frame from base 1.

This clone was seen once. No cognate antigen has been identified for it. No much larger clonotype is one base removed from it; base qualities were not supplied. Sequenced input: memory CD4+ T cells from blood. The sequence was obtained from an adult in good health and CMV-seronegative. The chain joins TRBV11-1 to TRBJ2-2; there is no confident call for the D gene. The DNA sequence follows: TGTGCCAGCAGCCACGGGACCGGGGAGCTGTTTTTT. Translated, this is CASSHGTGELFF. Extended through the reference TRBV11-1 and TRBJ2-2 proteins, this CDR3 yields the full variable domain: EAEVAQSPRYKITEKSQAVAFWCDPISGHATLYWYRQILGQGPELLVQFQDESVVDDSQLPKDRFSAERLKGVDSTLKIQPAELGDSAMYLCASSHGTGELFFGEGSRLTVL.